The 20 T cell receptor beta chains below come from one sample, sequenced in a study of cytomegalovirus exposure and HLA in healthy donors (dated by TCRdb to about 2017). The method was the immunoSEQ multiplex PCR assay. As stored in TCRdb, this immuneACCESS dataset retains in-frame rearrangements with V and J assigned. A fraction of the clones does not appear; measured against another copy, unresolved V genes explain less than half of the discrepancy, and the remainder lacks a known reason. Present in this sample are roughly 70,000 clones, around four fifths of which were seen just once. The ten largest clones represent 3% of the sample. Sequenced material: PBMCs. These TCRs come from a man aged 30-40 years in good health and CMV-seronegative.

This chain joins TRBV19 and TRBJ2-5; maybe TRBD2 (6 bases). Germline-derived CDR1 and CDR2 are LNHDA and SQIVND (reference sequence). The CDR3 extends over 15 amino acids. Trimming cost V 1 base and J 2 bases, with 11 bases left between them. In nucleotides, the CDR3 is TGTGCCAGTAGTATAGGGACTATTAGACAAGAGACCCAGTACTTC. Residues: CASSIGTIRQETQYF. The complete variable domain, with remaining parts taken from reference TRBV19 and TRBJ2-5, reads DGGITQSPKYLFRKEGQNVTLSCEQNLNHDAMYWYRQDPGQGLRLIYYSQIVNDFQKGDIAEGYSVSREKKESFPLTVTSAQKNPTAFYLCASSIGTIRQETQYFGPGTRLLVL.

V gene TRBV9 combines with J gene TRBJ2-2, with 7 bases lining up with TRBD1. J gave up 1 base and V 3 bases, and 9 bases lay outside the gene matches. Germline V gene data show CDR1 as SGDLS and CDR2 as YYNGEE. CDR3 length equals 17 residues. The CDR3 sequence is CASSGPAGGRNTGELFF. Written as DNA, the CDR3 is TGTGCCAGCAGCGGGCCCGCAGGGGGTAGGAACACCGGGGAGCTGTTTTTT. The full variable domain, with the rest looked up from reference TRBV9 and TRBJ2-2, is DSGVTQTPKHLITATGQRVTLRCSPRSGDLSVYWYQQSLDQGLQFLIQYYNGEERAKGNILERFSAQQFPDLHSELNLSSLELGDSALYFCASSGPAGGRNTGELFFGEGSRLTVL.

V gene TRBV4-1 combines with J gene TRBJ1-2; D gene uncertain. The CDR3 totals 12 residues. The V end lost 1 base, the J end lost 7 bases, and 7 bases lay between the germline ends. Germline V gene data show CDR1 as MGHRA and CDR2 as YSYEKL. The CDR3 loop reads CASSQAGGGYTF. CDR3 bases: TGCGCCAGCAGCCAAGCGGGTGGTGGCTACACCTTC.

J is TRBJ2-2 and V is TRBV6-5; D is possibly TRBD1 (5 bases). The germline V gene encodes CDR1 MNHEY and CDR2 SVGAGI. The CDR3 extends over 13 amino acids. The V gene lost 8 bases and the J gene lost 1 base, with 8 bases spanning the gap. As DNA, the CDR3 is TGTGCCAGCTCCGGACAGAACACCGGGGAGCTGTTTTTT. It is translated as CASSGQNTGELFF.

The chain links TRBV2 to TRBJ2-7; 8 nucleotides agree with TRBD1. There are 14 residues in the CDR3. V shed 7 bases and J 4 bases; nucleotides not matched to a gene: 9. CDR1 is SNHLY, CDR2 FYNNEI, per germline. In nucleotides, the CDR3 is TGTGCCAGCATGACCCGGGACAGGCAATACGAGCAGTACTTC. Translating it yields CASMTRDRQYEQYF. The whole variable domain, filled in from reference TRBV2 and TRBJ2-7, reads EPEVTQTPSHQVTQMGQEVILRCVPISNHLYFYWYRQILGQKVEFLVSFYNNEISEKSEIFDDQFSVERPDGSNFTLKIRSTKLEDSAMYFCASMTRDRQYEQYFGPGTRLTVT.

The chain employs TRBV29-1 and TRBJ1-5; D remains unclear. V gave up 4 bases and J gave up 0 bases, with 4 bases separating them. Germline CDR1 is SQVTM and CDR2 is ANQGSEA. The CDR3 totals 12 residues. The CDR3 DNA reads as TGCAGCGTTGGAGGTAGCAATCAGCCCCAGCATTTT. Translating it yields CSVGGSNQPQHF.

The CDR3 DNA reads TGCGCCAGCAGCTTGGACAGCTCTGGAAACACCATATATTTT. As protein: CASSLDSSGNTIYF. J is TRBJ1-3 and V is TRBV5-1; D uncertain. V gave up 0 bases and J gave up 0 bases, with 4 bases separating them. The CDR3 is 14 amino acids. CDR1 and CDR2 from the germline V gene are SGHRS and YFSETQ.

CDR3 in DNA: TGTGCCAGCAGATCTCGGACAGGCCTTAACACCGGGGAGCTGTTTTTT. This sequence encodes CASRSRTGLNTGELFF. The genes are TRBV13 and TRBJ2-2; 7 nucleotides match TRBD1. This CDR3 is 16 amino acids long. From germline, CDR1 is PRHDT and CDR2 FYEKMQ (reference sequence). J lost 2 bases, V lost 6 bases, and 9 bases had no gene match.

V and J are TRBV5-6 and TRBJ1-3; D not certain. CDR1 and CDR2 from the germline V gene are SGHDT and YYEEEE. The V end lost 0 bases, the J end lost 0 bases, and 13 bases lay between the germline ends. This CDR3 has 17 residues. The CDR3 spells CASSLEYGGFSGNTIYF. Here the CDR3 DNA reads TGTGCCAGCAGCTTGGAATACGGCGGGTTCTCTGGAAACACCATATATTTT.

The genes are TRBV6-1 and TRBJ1-2, with 7 nucleotides matching TRBD1. V lost 4 bases to trimming and J lost 0 bases; unmatched junction nucleotides: 5. Germline values: CDR1 MNHNS, CDR2 SASEGT. The CDR3 has 15 amino acids. The CDR3, as DNA: TGTGCCAGCAGTGCCGGGACAGAAGCTAACTATGGCTACACCTTC. This sequence encodes CASSAGTEANYGYTF.

V is TRBV7-9 and J is TRBJ2-7, with 11 bases matching TRBD2. Germline trimming cut 2 bases from V and 11 bases from J; bases unmatched to any gene: 14. The CDR3 is 16 amino acids. From germline, CDR1 is SEHNR and CDR2 FQNEAQ (reference sequence). The chain's CDR3 is CASSLRILSGRADKYV. The CDR3 region has the DNA TGTGCCAGCAGCTTACGTATTCTTAGCGGGAGGGCCGACAAGTACGTC.

The chain combines TRBV7-6 with TRBJ1-3; D is uncertain. Trimming took off 3 bases at V and 0 bases at J, with 6 bases between the two ends. CDR3 length: 14 residues. Germline assignment: CDR1 SGHVS and CDR2 FNYEAQ. This CDR3 reads CASSFESSGNTIYF. CDR3 nucleotides: TGTGCCAGCAGCTTCGAGAGCTCTGGAAACACCATATATTTT.

The V and J genes are TRBV11-3 and TRBJ2-1, with D unresolved. Germline V gene sequence: CDR1 SGHNT, CDR2 YENEEA. V dropped 5 bases and J dropped 4 bases, with 6 bases sitting between them. This CDR3 has 12 amino acids. DNA of the CDR3: TGTGCCAGCAGCCCCGGGTACAATGAGCAGTTCTTC. Amino acid sequence: CASSPGYNEQFF.

This chain connects TRBV5-1 to TRBJ2-7, with TRBD1 identical over 8 bases. The junction had 4 bases not matched to a gene; V was cut back by 5 bases and J by 6 bases. CDR1 SGHRS and CDR2 YFSETQ come from the germline V gene. CDR3 length: 12 amino acids. The CDR3 spells CASRRDRGEQYV. In nucleotides, the CDR3 is TGCGCCAGCAGGCGAGACAGGGGCGAGCAGTACGTC.

The chain is built from TRBV5-1 and TRBJ2-3; D is possibly TRBD1 (6 bases). The CDR3 spans 14 residues. V lost 0 bases to trimming and J lost 5 bases, with 10 bases between them. CDR1 and CDR2 from the germline V gene are SGHRS and YFSETQ. In DNA, the CDR3 is TGCGCCAGCAGCTTGGAGCAGGGGTTAGATACGCAGTATTTT. It specifies CASSLEQGLDTQYF.

V gene TRBV28 combines with J gene TRBJ2-7; unclear D gene. The V gene's germline CDR1 is MDHEN and CDR2 SYDVKM. V was clipped by 1 base and J by 7 bases, with 8 bases between them. This CDR3 region has 12 residues. In DNA, the CDR3 is TGTGCCAGCAGTTTATCATCCCGGGAGCAGTACGTC. Protein product: CASSLSSREQYV.

This sequence joins TRBV11-2 and TRBJ1-5, with a tentative D call TRBD1 (6 bases). The CDR3 is 13 amino acids. Trimming took off 4 bases at V and 7 bases at J, with 11 bases between the two ends. CDR1 is SGHAT and CDR2 is FQNNGV in the germline V gene. The CDR3 is CASSSGVGQPQHF. Here the CDR3 DNA reads TGTGCCAGCAGCTCAGGGGTAGGCCAGCCCCAGCATTTT.

This rearrangement joins TRBV6-1 to TRBJ1-4; D is ambiguous. CDR3 length: 15 residues. The germline CDR1 and CDR2 sequences are MNHNS and SASEGT. Trimming cost V 4 bases and J 0 bases, with 9 bases left between them. CDR3 nucleotide sequence: TGTGCCAGCAGTGCCCACAGACCAACTAATGAAAAACTGTTTTTT. Its protein is CASSAHRPTNEKLFF.

This clone was found a few times. The gene calls are TRBV5-1 and TRBJ2-1, with D possibly being TRBD1 (5 bases). The CDR3 sequence is 12 residues long. Germline V gene data show CDR1 as SGHRS and CDR2 as YFSETQ. V dropped 1 base and J dropped 8 bases, with 7 bases sitting between them. The CDR3 bases are TGCGCCAGCAGCTTGTCCAGGGATGAGCAGTTCTTC. Protein product: CASSLSRDEQFF.

V is TRBV6-1 and J is TRBJ1-4; 8 positions agree with TRBD1. In germline, CDR1 is MNHNS, CDR2 SASEGT. This CDR3 has 15 amino acids. The V and J ends lost 7 bases and 8 bases, in that order; junction bases with no gene match: 12. CDR3 in amino acids: CASMWYRGQGEKLFF. DNA of the CDR3: TGTGCCAGCATGTGGTATCGTGGACAGGGCGAAAAACTGTTTTTT.